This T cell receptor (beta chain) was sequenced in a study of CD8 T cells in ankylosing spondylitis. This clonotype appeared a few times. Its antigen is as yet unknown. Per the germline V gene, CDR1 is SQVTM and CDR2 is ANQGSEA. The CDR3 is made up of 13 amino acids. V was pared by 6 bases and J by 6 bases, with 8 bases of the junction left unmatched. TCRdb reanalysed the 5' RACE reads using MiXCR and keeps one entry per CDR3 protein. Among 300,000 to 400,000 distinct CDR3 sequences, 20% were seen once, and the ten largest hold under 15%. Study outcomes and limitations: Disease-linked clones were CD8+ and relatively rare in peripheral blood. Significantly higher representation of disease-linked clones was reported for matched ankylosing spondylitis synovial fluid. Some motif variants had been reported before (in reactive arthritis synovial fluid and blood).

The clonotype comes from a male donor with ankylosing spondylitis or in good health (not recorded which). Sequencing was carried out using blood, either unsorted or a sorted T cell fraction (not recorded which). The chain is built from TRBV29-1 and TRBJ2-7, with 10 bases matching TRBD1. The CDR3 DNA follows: TGCAGCGTCGCTGACAGGGGGCTCGCCGAGCAGTACTTC. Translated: CSVADRGLAEQYF.